This T cell receptor beta chain was captured in a study of neoadjuvant nivolumab and ipilimumab in lung cancer. About the research overall: Patients got nivolumab 3 mg/kg on days 1, 15 and 29; combination added ipilimumab 1 mg/kg day 1. Broader study findings: Only two of four nivolumab-treated tumors gained richness and clonality by surgery. Pretherapy blood TCR richness correlated positively with resected tumor richness. TCR receptors were sequenced in few samples.

The CDR3 extends over 13 amino acids. The V end lost 2 bases, the J end lost 1 base, and 8 bases lay between the germline ends. Germline V gene sequence: CDR1 GTSNPN, CDR2 SVGIG (reference sequence). On this clone itself: Its antigen remains unidentified.

Method: immunoSEQ multiplex PCR; TCRdb's copy keeps in-frame clones and lacks some. The sample consists of thousands of clones, about nine tenths of them appearing once. The TCR comes from an adult with non-small cell lung cancer. Some clones in this sample may be carry-over from other donors' samples. The chain employs TRBV30 and TRBJ2-5, with D perhaps TRBD1 (6 bases). The input for sequencing was blood, taken after neoadjuvant nivolumab, alone or with ipilimumab, at or shortly before surgery. CDR3 DNA: TGTGCCTGGAGTTTGGACAGCCAAGAGACCCAGTACTTC. It encodes CAWSLDSQETQYF.